The rows below give T cell receptor beta chains drawn from one sample of a study of T cells after yellow fever vaccination. Using its own MiXCR run on the 5' RACE reads, TCRdb lists one record per CDR3 protein. The sample records about 580,000 distinct CDR3 sequences, about a sixth being singletons. The sample consisted of PBMCs, taken less than 6 days after the first yellow fever vaccination. These receptors were collected from a man younger than 30 who received the YFV17D yellow fever vaccine. Each CDR3 is given with its conserved first and last residue. The order of the fields is D gene, J gene, clone size, V gene, CDR3 length, CDR3 DNA, CDR3 protein. The D gene is left open where the match is weak. Expanded clones are given a class, and other clones once, few, many or no size at all.

NA,TRBJ1-3,NA,TRBV4-1,15,TGCGCCAGCAGCCAAGATGTGACATATGGAAACACCATATATTTT,CASSQDVTYGNTIYF
NA,TRBJ1-5,NA,TRBV12-3/TRBV12-4,15,TGTGCCAGCAGTTTTACGGGGGCGGGCGCTCAGCCCCAGCATTTT,CASSFTGAGAQPQHF
NA,TRBJ2-3,few,TRBV11-2,18,TGTGCCAGCAGCTTTGACTACTCCCGCCCCGGTGGAACAGATACGCAGTATTTT,CASSFDYSRPGGTDTQYF
NA,TRBJ2-5,few,TRBV20-1,13,TGCAGTGCTAGAGTTGCGGGGAAAGAGACCCAGTACTTC,CSARVAGKETQYF
NA,TRBJ1-1,NA,TRBV24-1,14,TGTGCCACCCGAGCGGGAGGGATAAACACTGAAGCTTTCTTT,CATRAGGINTEAFF
TRBD1,TRBJ1-2,few,TRBV6-2/TRBV6-3,12,TGTGCCAGCAGCCTATGGACAGGGAGCTACACCTTC,CASSLWTGSYTF
NA,TRBJ2-7,many,TRBV12-3/TRBV12-4,16,TGTGCCAGCAGCAAAGAAAGTTATGGGTCAGCCTACGAGCAGTACTTC,CASSKESYGSAYEQYF
NA,TRBJ2-5,many,TRBV6-2/TRBV6-3,13,TGTGCCAGCAGTTCGACAAACCAAGAGACCCAGTACTTC,CASSSTNQETQYF
NA,TRBJ1-1,few,TRBV25-1,13,TGTGCCAGCACTCAACAGGGTAACACTGAAGCTTTCTTT,CASTQQGNTEAFF
NA,TRBJ2-1,once,TRBV6-1,17,TGTGCCAGCAGCCGCAGTGCCCTGGGGCGTTCCTACAATGAGCAGTTCTTC,CASSRSALGRSYNEQFF
NA,TRBJ2-4,NA,TRBV7-2,15,TGTGCCAGCAGCTTAGGGCCTAGGGGGGGGGGCCTTCAGTACTTC,CASSLGPRGGGLQYF
NA,TRBJ2-7,NA,TRBV7-2,14,TGTGCCAGCAGCTTCGGGTACAAATTCTACGAGCAGTACTTC,CASSFGYKFYEQYF
TRBD1,TRBJ2-1,NA,TRBV30,17,TGTGCCTGGGCCGGGACAGGGGGCGAAGGACCCTACAATGAGCAGTTCTTC,CAWAGTGGEGPYNEQFF
NA,TRBJ2-7,NA,TRBV12-3/TRBV12-4,11,TGTGCCAGCAGTCGCGGGACAGAGCAGTACTTC,CASSRGTEQYF
NA,TRBJ2-3,NA,TRBV10-3,13,TGTGCCATCAGTGAAAAGAGCACAGATACGCAGTATTTT,CAISEKSTDTQYF
TRBD1,TRBJ2-2,NA,TRBV5-4,16,TGTGCCAGCAGCGGTAGACAGGGAGCGGACACCGGGGAGCTGTTTTTT,CASSGRQGADTGELFF
NA,TRBJ1-3,NA,TRBV12-3/TRBV12-4,12,TGTGCCAGCAGCTACAGCAGAAACACCATATATTTT,CASSYSRNTIYF
TRBD2,TRBJ2-3,NA,TRBV7-2,14,TGTGCCAGCAGAATCGGGGGGGCCGCAGATACGCAGTATTTT,CASRIGGAADTQYF
NA,TRBJ1-6,many,TRBV20-1,15,TGCAGTGCTAGGAGCTCCAGCTCCTATAATTCACCCCTCCACTTT,CSARSSSSYNSPLHF
TRBD1,TRBJ2-2,NA,TRBV11-3,16,TGTGCCAGCAGCCAGCAGACAGGGCCGAACACCGGGGAGCTGTTTTTT,CASSQQTGPNTGELFF
TRBD1,TRBJ2-7,NA,TRBV27,13,TGTGCCAGCAGGGTGACAGGGGGTGACGAGCAGTACTTC,CASRVTGGDEQYF
NA,TRBJ2-3,NA,TRBV5-4,16,TGTGCCAGCAGGACATCCGGGACACAACATACAGATACGCAGTATTTT,CASRTSGTQHTDTQYF
NA,TRBJ2-1,few,TRBV7-6,16,TGTGCCAGCAGCTTAGCTTCTGGGAACTCCTACAATGAGCAGTTCTTC,CASSLASGNSYNEQFF
NA,TRBJ1-6,many,TRBV7-2,13,TGTGCCAGCAGCTTAGGCGGGTACCGGACCCTCCACTTT,CASSLGGYRTLHF